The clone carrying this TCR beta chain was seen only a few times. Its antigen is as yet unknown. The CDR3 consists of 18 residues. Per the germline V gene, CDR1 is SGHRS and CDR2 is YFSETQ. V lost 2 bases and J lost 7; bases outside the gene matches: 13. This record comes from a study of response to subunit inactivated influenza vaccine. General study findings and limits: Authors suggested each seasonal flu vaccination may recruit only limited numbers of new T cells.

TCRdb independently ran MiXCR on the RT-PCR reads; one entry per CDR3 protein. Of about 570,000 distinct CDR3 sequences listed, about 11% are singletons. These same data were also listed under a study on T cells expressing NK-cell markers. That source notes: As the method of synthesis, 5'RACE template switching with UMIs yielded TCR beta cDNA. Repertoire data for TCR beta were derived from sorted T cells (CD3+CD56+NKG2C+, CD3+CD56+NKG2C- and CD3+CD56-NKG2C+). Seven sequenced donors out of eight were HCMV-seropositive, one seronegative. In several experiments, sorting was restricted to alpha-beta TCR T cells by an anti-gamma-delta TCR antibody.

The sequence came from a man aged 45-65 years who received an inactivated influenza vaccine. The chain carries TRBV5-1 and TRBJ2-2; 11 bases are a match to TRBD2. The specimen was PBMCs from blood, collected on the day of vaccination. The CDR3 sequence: CASSFSSVAGGPDGELFF. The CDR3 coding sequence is TGCGCCAGCAGCTTTTCCTCAGTAGCGGGAGGGCCGGACGGGGAGCTGTTTTTT.